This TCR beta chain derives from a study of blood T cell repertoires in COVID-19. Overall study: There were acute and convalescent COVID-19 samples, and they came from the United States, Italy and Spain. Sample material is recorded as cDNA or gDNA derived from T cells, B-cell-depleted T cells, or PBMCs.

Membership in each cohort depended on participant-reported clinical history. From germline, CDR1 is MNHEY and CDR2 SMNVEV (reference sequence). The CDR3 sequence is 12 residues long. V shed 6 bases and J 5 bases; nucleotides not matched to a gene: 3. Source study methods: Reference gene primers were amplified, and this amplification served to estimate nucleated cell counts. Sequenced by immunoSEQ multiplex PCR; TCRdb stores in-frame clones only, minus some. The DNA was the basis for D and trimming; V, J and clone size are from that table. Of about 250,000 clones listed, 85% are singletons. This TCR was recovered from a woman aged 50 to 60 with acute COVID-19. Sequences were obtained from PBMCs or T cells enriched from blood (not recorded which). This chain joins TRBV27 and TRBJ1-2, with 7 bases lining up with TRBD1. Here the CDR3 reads CASRKTGYGYTF. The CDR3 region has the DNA TGTGCCAGCAGAAAGACAGGGTATGGCTACACCTTC.